The TCR beta chain described here comes from a study of CD8+ T cells in alopecia areata. Study summary: Tofacitinib lasted 6 to 18 months, then 6 months off drug.

Details on this clone: No antigen is known for it.

Extracted from the samples, RNA was reverse transcribed into cDNA to serve as the sequencing template. Repertoires were generated with immunoSEQ multiplex PCR, while TCRdb's copy carries only in-frame clones and drops some. The sample lists over 110,000 clones, about half occurring once. V shed 3 bases and J shed 3 bases, with 15 bases lying between them. Germline CDR1 and CDR2: SQVTM and ANQGSEA. CDR3 size: 14 residues. Overall study results and limits: Sequences from scalp samples also cover resident alphabeta T cells of normal skin.

As part of sample collection, lesional scalp punch biopsies and peripheral blood were taken from alopecia areata patients. The input for sequencing was CD4+ T cells sorted from blood, taken at week 0. The chain recombines TRBV29-1 with TRBJ2-7, with D maybe TRBD2 (7 bases). The TCR originated in a human donor with alopecia areata. This chain's CDR3 is CSVEGGDKYYEQYF. The CDR3 DNA sequence: TGCAGCGTTGAGGGAGGGGACAAGTACTACGAGCAGTACTTC.